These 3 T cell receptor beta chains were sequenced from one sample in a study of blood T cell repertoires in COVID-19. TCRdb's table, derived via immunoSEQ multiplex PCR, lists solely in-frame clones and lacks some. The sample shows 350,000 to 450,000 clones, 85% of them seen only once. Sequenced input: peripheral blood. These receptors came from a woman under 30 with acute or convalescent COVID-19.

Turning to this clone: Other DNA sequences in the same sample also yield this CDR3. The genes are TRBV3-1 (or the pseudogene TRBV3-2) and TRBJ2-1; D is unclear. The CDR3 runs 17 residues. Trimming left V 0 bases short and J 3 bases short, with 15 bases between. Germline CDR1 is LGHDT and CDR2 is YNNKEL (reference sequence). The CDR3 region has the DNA TGTGCCAGCAGCCAAGACCTTGCACTAACATACTACAATGAGCAGTTCTTC. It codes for CASSQDLALTYYNEQFF.

This CDR3 reads CASSVGPLAGGREQYF. Written as DNA, the CDR3 is TGTGCCAGCAGCGTAGGGCCCCTAGCGGGAGGGAGAGAGCAGTACTTC. The V gene is TRBV9, the J gene TRBJ2-7, with 12 bases identical to TRBD2. The V segment lost 0 bases and the J segment 7 bases; nucleotides outside the gene matches: 8. Looked up from germline, CDR1 is SGDLS and CDR2 is YYNGEE. This CDR3 is 16 amino acids long.

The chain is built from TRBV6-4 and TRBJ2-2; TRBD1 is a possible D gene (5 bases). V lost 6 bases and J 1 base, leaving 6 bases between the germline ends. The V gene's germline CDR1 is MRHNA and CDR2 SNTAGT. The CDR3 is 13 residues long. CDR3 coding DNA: TGTGCCAGCAGCCAGGGGAACACCGGGGAGCTGTTTTTT. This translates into CASSQGNTGELFF.